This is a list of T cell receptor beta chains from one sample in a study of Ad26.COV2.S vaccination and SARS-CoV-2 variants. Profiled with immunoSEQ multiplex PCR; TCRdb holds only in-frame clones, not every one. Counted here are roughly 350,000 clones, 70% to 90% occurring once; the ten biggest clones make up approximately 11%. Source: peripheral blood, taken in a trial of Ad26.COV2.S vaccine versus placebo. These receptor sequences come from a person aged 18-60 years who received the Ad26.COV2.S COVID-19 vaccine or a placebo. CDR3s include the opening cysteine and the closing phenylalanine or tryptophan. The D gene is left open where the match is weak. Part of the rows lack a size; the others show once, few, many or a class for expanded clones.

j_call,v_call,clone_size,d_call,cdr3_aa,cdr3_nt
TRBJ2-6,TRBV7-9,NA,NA,CASSSPPGRNSGANVLTF,TGTGCCAGCAGCTCCCCCCCGGGGCGAAACTCTGGGGCCAACGTCCTGACTTTC
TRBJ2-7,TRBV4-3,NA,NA,CASSQMTGRPYEQYF,TGCGCCAGCAGCCAGATGACAGGAAGACCCTACGAGCAGTACTTC
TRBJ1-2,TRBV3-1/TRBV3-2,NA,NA,CASSQDGRGSGYTF,TGTGCCAGCAGCCAAGATGGGAGGGGCAGTGGCTACACCTTC
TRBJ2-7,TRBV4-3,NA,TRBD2,CASSQEVRGFIVYEQYF,TGCGCCAGCAGCCAAGAGGTGCGGGGGTTTATAGTCTACGAGCAGTACTTC
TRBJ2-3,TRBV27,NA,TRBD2,CASSLTSGRGSDTQYF,TGTGCCAGCAGTTTGACTAGCGGGAGGGGCTCAGATACGCAGTATTTT
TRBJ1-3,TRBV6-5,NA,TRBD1,CASSYSDGQAIYF,TGTGCCAGCAGTTACTCGGACGGACAGGCCATATATTTT
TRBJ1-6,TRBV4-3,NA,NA,CASSQKRLTDYNSPLHF,TGCGCCAGCAGCCAAAAACGCCTGACGGATTATAATTCACCCCTCCACTTT
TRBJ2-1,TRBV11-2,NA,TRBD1,CASSPGTGGSYNEQFF,TGTGCCAGCAGCCCAGGGACAGGGGGGTCCTACAATGAGCAGTTCTTC
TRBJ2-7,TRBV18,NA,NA,CASSPRDNYEQYF,TGTGCCAGCTCACCCCGGGACAACTACGAGCAGTACTTC
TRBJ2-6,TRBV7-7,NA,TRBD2,CASSTGLAGGSGANVLTF,TGTGCCAGCAGCACTGGACTAGCGGGAGGAAGTGGGGCCAACGTCCTGACTTTC
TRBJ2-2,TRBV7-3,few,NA,CAVLSGAGELFF,TGTGCCGTGTTGTCGGGCGCCGGGGAGCTGTTTTTT
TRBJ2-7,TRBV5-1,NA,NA,CASSEVQTGGKGYEQYF,TGCGCCAGCAGCGAAGTTCAAACCGGGGGCAAAGGCTACGAGCAGTACTTC
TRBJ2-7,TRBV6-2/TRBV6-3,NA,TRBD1,CASSLRTGKLYEQYF,TGTGCCAGCAGTTTAAGGACAGGAAAACTCTACGAGCAGTACTTC
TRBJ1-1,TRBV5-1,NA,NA,CASSLGDGAFF,TGCGCCAGCAGCTTGGGGGATGGGGCTTTCTTT
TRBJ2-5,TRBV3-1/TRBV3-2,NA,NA,CASRHHRERETQYF,TGTGCCAGCAGGCACCACAGGGAAAGAGAGACCCAGTACTTC